These 17 T cell receptor beta chains originate from one sample sequenced in a study of blood T cell repertoires in COVID-19. The data were produced by immunoSEQ multiplex PCR, yet TCRdb's version contains in-frame clones alone and is incomplete. The sample lists roughly 400,000 clones; approximately 91% were seen once. Material for sequencing was PBMCs or T cells enriched from blood (not recorded which). All receptors derive from a woman in her thirties or forties with acute COVID-19.

The chain has TRBV30 and TRBJ2-5, with a possible D match to TRBD1 (7 bases). This CDR3 has 14 amino acids. Trimming cost V 5 bases and J 5 bases, with 18 bases left between them. Per germline, CDR1 GTSNPN and CDR2 SVGIG (reference sequence). CDR3 coding DNA: TGTGCCTGGGGGGGGACAGACCGACAGGAGACCCAGTACTTC. This sequence encodes CAWGGTDRQETQYF. Variable domain in full (rest from reference TRBV30 and TRBJ2-5): SQTIHQWPATLVQPVGSPLSLECTVEGTSNPNLYWYRQAAGRGLQLLFYSVGIGQISSEVPQNLSASRPQDRQFILSSKKLLLSDSGFYLCAWGGTDRQETQYFGPGTRLLVL.

The chain is built from TRBV6-1 and TRBJ2-5; weak D call: TRBD2 (6 bases). The CDR3 runs to 14 residues. V gave up 2 bases and J gave up 0 bases, with 7 bases separating them. The germline V gene has CDR1 MNHNS and CDR2 SASEGT. The CDR3 nucleotides are TGTGCCAGCAGTGAACGGGACTACCAAGAGACCCAGTACTTC. The encoded protein is CASSERDYQETQYF.

The chain employs TRBV3-1 (or the pseudogene TRBV3-2) and TRBJ1-1; 9 bases map to TRBD1. The germline gives CDR1 LGHDT, CDR2 YNNKEL (reference sequence). Unmatched junction bases numbered 6, after V lost 3 bases and J lost 1 base. CDR3 size: 16 residues. CDR3 sequence reads: CASSQAGTGTNTEAFF. The DNA of the CDR3 is TGTGCCAGCAGCCAGGCCGGGACAGGGACGAACACTGAAGCTTTCTTT.

This clone was observed once. The rearrangement uses TRBV3-1 (or the pseudogene TRBV3-2) and TRBJ1-6; 9 bases fit TRBD1. V lost 4 bases to trimming and J lost 6 bases; unmatched junction nucleotides: 4. This CDR3 spans 15 amino acids. Germline CDR1 is LGHDT and CDR2 is YNNKEL (reference sequence). The CDR3 is CASSLPGQGNSPLHF. CDR3 bases: TGTGCCAGCAGCCTCCCGGGACAGGGTAATTCACCCCTCCACTTT.

V is TRBV5-4 and J is TRBJ1-2; D perhaps matches TRBD1 (5 bases). From germline, CDR1 is SGHNT and CDR2 YYREEE (reference sequence). The CDR3 is 13 amino acids. V was clipped by 1 base and J by 5 bases, with 9 bases between them. The CDR3 here is CASSLQGQYGYTF. In DNA, the CDR3 is TGTGCCAGCAGCTTGCAGGGCCAGTATGGCTACACCTTC.

The V and J genes are TRBV14 and TRBJ1-5, with D perhaps TRBD1 (6 bases). Trimming removed 2 bases at V and 3 bases at J, with 14 bases between. From germline, CDR1 is SGHDN and CDR2 FVKESK. The length of the CDR3 is 16 residues. The CDR3 coding sequence is TGTGCCAGCAGCCAAAATAGACAGGACTTCAATCAGCCCCAGCATTTT. This encodes CASSQNRQDFNQPQHF. Based on the CDR3 plus reference TRBV14 and TRBJ1-5, the full variable domain is EAGVTQFPSHSVIEKGQTVTLRCDPISGHDNLYWYRRVMGKEIKFLLHFVKESKQDESGMPNNRFLAERTGGTYSTLKVQPAELEDSGVYFCASSQNRQDFNQPQHFGDGTRLSIL.

The genes are TRBV5-1 and TRBJ1-3; D perhaps matches TRBD1 (5 bases). The germline V and J ends were trimmed by 6 bases and 4 bases, with 20 bases remaining between them. From germline, CDR1 is SGHRS and CDR2 YFSETQ. The CDR3 consists of 16 residues. The CDR3 is CASTTSPGGPGNTIYF. CDR3 in DNA: TGCGCCAGCACGACTTCACCCGGGGGACCCGGAAACACCATATATTTT.

The rearrangement links TRBV5-4 to TRBJ1-2, with TRBD1 matching 9 bases. J lost 4 bases, V lost 5 bases, and 9 bases had no gene match. Germline V lookup: CDR1 SGHNT, CDR2 YYREEE (reference sequence). This CDR3 contains 15 residues. The CDR3 reads CASSTRTGALYGYTF. The CDR3 region has the DNA TGTGCCAGCAGTACAAGGACAGGGGCGCTCTATGGCTACACCTTC.

The chain combines TRBV2 with TRBJ1-3; D gene ambiguous. V lost 5 bases, J lost 4 bases, and 6 bases lay in between. The CDR3 length is 12 residues. Per the germline V gene, CDR1 is SNHLY and CDR2 is FYNNEI. In nucleotides, the CDR3 is TGTGCCAGCAGTAGCCCCGGAAACACCATATATTTT. Encoded protein: CASSSPGNTIYF.

The V gene is TRBV10-3, the J gene TRBJ1-1, with a tentative D call TRBD1 (5 bases). The CDR3 runs to 13 residues. The V end was cut by 10 bases, the J end by 0 bases, with 12 bases between. The germline V gene has CDR1 ENHRY and CDR2 SYGVKD. The CDR3 loop reads CATKQALNTEAFF. CDR3 nucleotides: TGTGCCACCAAACAGGCCCTGAACACTGAAGCTTTCTTT.

The CDR3 protein is CASSQGLAGYEQYF. The CDR3 coding sequence is TGTGCCAGCAGTCAGGGACTAGCGGGCTACGAGCAGTACTTC. The V and J genes are TRBV5-5 and TRBJ2-7, with 12 positions matching TRBD2. The CDR3 totals 14 residues. Trimming removed 5 bases from V and 3 bases from J; junction bases left unmatched: 3. CDR1 SGHKS and CDR2 YYEKEE come from the germline V gene (reference sequence).

The chain employs TRBV18 and TRBJ2-7; tentatively, D is TRBD1 (6 bases). Germline-derived CDR1 and CDR2 are KGHSH and LQKENI. V was trimmed by 6 bases and J by 4 bases, leaving 16 bases between them. CDR3 length equals 14 residues. The CDR3 DNA sequence: TGTGCCAGCTCGGACAGTTCCAGGGCGTACGAGCAGTACTTC. As protein: CASSDSSRAYEQYF.

V usage is TRBV3-1 (or the pseudogene TRBV3-2) and J usage is TRBJ2-1; TRBD2 aligns across 12 bases. Germline V gives CDR1 LGHDT, CDR2 YNNKEL (reference sequence). V shed 1 base and J 7 bases; nucleotides not matched to a gene: 2. The CDR3 runs 15 residues. The CDR3 sequence is CASSQASGGANEQFF. CDR3 nucleotides: TGTGCCAGCAGCCAAGCTAGCGGGGGGGCAAATGAGCAGTTCTTC.

The V and J genes are TRBV23-1 and TRBJ1-3; D is undetermined. TRBV23-1 is known as an ORF, though its function is uncertain. Trimming cost V 0 bases and J 3 bases, with 9 bases left between them. The CDR3 has 15 residues. The DNA of the CDR3 is TGCGCCAGCAGTCAATCCCTAGGAAATGGAAACACCATATATTTT. Residues: CASSQSLGNGNTIYF.

The chain links TRBV4-1 to TRBJ2-1; D is undetermined. This CDR3 is built from 13 residues. CDR1 and CDR2 from the germline V gene are MGHRA and YSYEKL. Trimming took 0 bases from V and 7 from J, leaving 7 bases between them. For the CDR3, the DNA is TGCGCCAGCAGCCAAGATTCGAGGAATGAGCAGTTCTTC. It is translated as CASSQDSRNEQFF.

For the CDR3, the DNA is TGTGCCAGCAGCTTAGCCAGGGTTTATCTAATGAACACTGAAGCTTTCTTT. Protein: CASSLARVYLMNTEAFF. The rearrangement joins TRBV11-3 to TRBJ1-1; D perhaps matches TRBD1 (5 bases). The germline V and J ends were trimmed by 1 base and 0 bases, with 15 bases remaining between them. The CDR3 covers 17 residues. CDR1 is SGHNT, CDR2 YENEEA, per germline.

V and J are TRBV5-1 and TRBJ1-1, with 10 bases identical to TRBD1. Germline V CDR1 and CDR2: SGHRS, YFSETQ. Trimming took 1 base from V and 7 from J; bases not matched to a gene: 10. This CDR3 spans 16 amino acids. The CDR3 nucleotides are TGCGCCAGCAGCTTGATGGGGACAGGGGTGGAGGGTGAAGCTTTCTTT. Translating it yields CASSLMGTGVEGEAFF.